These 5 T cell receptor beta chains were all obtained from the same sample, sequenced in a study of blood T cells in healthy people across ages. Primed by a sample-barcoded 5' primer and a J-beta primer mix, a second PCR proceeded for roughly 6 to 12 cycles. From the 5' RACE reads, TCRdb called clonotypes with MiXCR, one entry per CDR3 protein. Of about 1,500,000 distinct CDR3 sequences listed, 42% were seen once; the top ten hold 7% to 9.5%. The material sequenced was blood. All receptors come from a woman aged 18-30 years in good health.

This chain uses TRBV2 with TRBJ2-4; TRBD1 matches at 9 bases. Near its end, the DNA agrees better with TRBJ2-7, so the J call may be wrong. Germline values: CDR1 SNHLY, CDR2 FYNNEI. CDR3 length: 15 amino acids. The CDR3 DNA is TGTGCCAGCAGTGAAGCATGGACAGGGGTGTACGAGCAGTACTTC. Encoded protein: CASSEAWTGVYEQYF.

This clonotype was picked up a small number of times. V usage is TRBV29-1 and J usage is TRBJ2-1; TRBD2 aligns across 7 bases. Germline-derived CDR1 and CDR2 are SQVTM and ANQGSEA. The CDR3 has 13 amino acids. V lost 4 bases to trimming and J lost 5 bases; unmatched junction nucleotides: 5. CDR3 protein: CSVGWLADNEQFF. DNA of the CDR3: TGCAGCGTTGGGTGGCTAGCGGACAATGAGCAGTTCTTC.

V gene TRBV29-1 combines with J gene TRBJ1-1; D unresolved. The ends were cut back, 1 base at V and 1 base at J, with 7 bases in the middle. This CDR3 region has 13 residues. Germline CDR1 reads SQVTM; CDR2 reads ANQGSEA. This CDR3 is CSVEVDPNTEAFF. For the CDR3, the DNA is TGCAGCGTTGAAGTGGATCCGAACACTGAAGCTTTCTTT.

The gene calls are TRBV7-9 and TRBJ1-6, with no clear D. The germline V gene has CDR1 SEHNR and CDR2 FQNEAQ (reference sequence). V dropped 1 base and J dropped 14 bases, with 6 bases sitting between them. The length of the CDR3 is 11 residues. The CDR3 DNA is TGTGCCAGCAGCTTAGAGGACGCCCTCCACTTT. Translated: CASSLEDALHF.

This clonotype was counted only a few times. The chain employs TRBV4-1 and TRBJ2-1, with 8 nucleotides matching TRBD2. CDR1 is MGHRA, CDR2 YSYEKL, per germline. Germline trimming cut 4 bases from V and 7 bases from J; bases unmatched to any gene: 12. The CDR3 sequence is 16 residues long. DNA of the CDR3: TGCGCCAGCAGCCGAAGGGGCCTTAGCGGGGTGAATGAGCAGTTCTTC. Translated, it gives CASSRRGLSGVNEQFF.